This T cell receptor beta chain comes out of a study of cytomegalovirus exposure and HLA in healthy donors (dated by TCRdb to about 2017). For the wider study: In an earlier analysis of under 750 of the donors, 276 Gb of sequence data and approximately 120 million unique TCR beta sequences from about 179 million T cells were reported. Alongside the repertoire data, information on donor age, sex, ethnicity and CMV serostatus was compiled. All discovery cohort repertoires had been generated on a single sequencing platform. On average, about 240,000 unique TCR beta nucleotide sequences were sequenced per donor among 398 genotyped donors of the cohort, with about 17% of those sequences being non-productive. Both class I and class II loci were covered by HLA typing, at four-digit resolution. The number of typed donors differed by locus: about 629-630 for A, B, C, DRB1 and DQB1; approximately 520 for DQA1; 606 for DPA1; and around 490 for DPB1. In a later genetic analysis, genome-wide SNP genotypes for about three fifths of the 666 donors were used, and that subset was treated as a discovery cohort. The study was designed to test whether signatures of past pathogen exposure could be identified by cataloging public T cell receptors. Rather than using new phenotypic data, the later analysis identified candidate immune exposures from TCR beta sequences and from how often those sequences occurred across donors. Approximately 300 gigabases of sequencing data and 78 million or so unique TCR sequences were included in an early release covering roughly 600 HLA-typed donors. A later analysis re-examined previously published TCR beta repertoires from about 670 donors and added high-resolution HLA genotyping to investigate patterns of TCR occurrence. An earlier analysis of several hundred of the donors applied high-throughput TCR beta sequencing to assess whether each TCR beta V gene segment acted as functional or pseudogenic. Of the roughly 400 genotyped donors, about 84% fell in the genetic ancestry cluster associated with self-reported Caucasian donors. Roughly five DR-DQ haplotypes were treated as single units for association and clustering because of strong linkage in the cohort. A separate validation cohort of roughly 130 different subjects was used in addition to the approximately 700-subject first cohort. To predict cytomegalovirus infection status, the study combined high-throughput TCR immunosequencing, statistical association of individual TCRs with disease status, and machine learning. The T cell repertoires of 550 to 850 subjects were profiled by immunosequencing and related to cytomegalovirus serostatus. Overall results and qualifications from the work: Most CMV-associated TCR beta chains appeared to be HLA-restricted in a later analysis, and the HLA associations seemed to be driven largely by CMV exposure. Correlated functional status among segregating V segments might be attributable to linkage disequilibrium, but an unknown experimental factor could not be ruled out. Sequencing depth was assumed to be roughly uniform across donors in the presence/absence analyses, though that assumption may not hold. The classifier was reported to diagnose cytomegalovirus status with high specificity and sensitivity in both the original and validation cohorts. In the study, about 150 TCR beta chains were listed as associated with cytomegalovirus. A later analysis reported that several top co-occurrence clusters appeared linked to parvovirus B19, influenza, CMV and Epstein-Barr virus. Some IMGT-functional V segments, including TRBV6-2 and TRBV6-3, could not be told apart with the 87-base-pair reads, so those segments were excluded. An association between a missense DCLRE1C variant and V-gene and J-gene trimming of TCR beta chains was found in a later genetic analysis and replicated in an independent cohort. In vitro tests confirmed that a few of the cytomegalovirus-associated TCR beta chains recognize cytomegalovirus antigens. Because HLA typing was unavailable for some donors at each locus, only the typed subset was used in association tests. An earlier analysis of around 500 of the donors showed that most TCR beta V segments appeared in productive rearrangements either about 90% or about 30% of the time, which broadly matched IMGT annotations. In this cohort, only TCR beta chains were sequenced, and detectable features were limited by the absence of alpha or paired-chain data. A further reported finding was that TCR beta sequences accurately predicted the HLA-A and HLA-B alleles for most subjects in the first cohort. The authors suggested that the approach could potentially be extended to other disease states and immunological phenotypes. CMV serostatus was the only immune exposure information available for the cohort. In a later analysis, TCR association rates were found to vary across HLA loci, with the most associated TCRs seen for DRB1 alleles and the fewest for HLA-C alleles. In a later analysis, HLA-associated TCR beta chains showed more clonal expansion and lower generation probabilities than non-associated chains that were equally common. Strong co-occurrence of HLA alleles, especially DR and DQ, made assigning TCR associations to individual alleles difficult. A cluster of highly shared sequence variants was judged likely to represent a technical artifact of the sequencing pipeline. Specific HLA alleles were associated with 15,000 to 20,000 TCR beta sequences at a false discovery rate of 0.05 in a later analysis. Most TCR sequences were seen in very few donors, while some public TCRs were found in many individuals. According to a later genetic analysis, donors in an Asian-associated ancestry cluster had fewer N-insertions in productive TCRs than the approximately 700-donor mean. Roughly 15 rarely observed V segments, including chromosome 9 orphons, were excluded from the earlier analysis of 550 to 700 of the donors because counts were too low.

Library prep was done by the immunoSEQ multiplex PCR assay. A mixture of 60 forward primers for TCR Vbeta segments and 13 reverse primers for TCR Jbeta segments was used in the multiplex PCR. A multiplex PCR assay on genomic DNA amplified the CDR3 region of rearranged TCR beta genes. Amplified TCR beta libraries were sequenced as 87-base-pair reads on the Illumina HiSeq System. The authors' pipeline ran thus. In a later analysis, about 80 million unique TCR beta chains were counted across the 500 to 700 repertoires, and some 10 million of these chains were shared by at least two donors. Raw reads were error-corrected and collapsed into unique sequences with a nearest-neighbor algorithm that merged closely related sequences to remove PCR and sequencing errors. Alignment of CDR3 sequences to IMGT reference sequences was used to assign V, D and J gene segments. For a sequence to be retained, a match of at least six nucleotides to both a V gene segment and a J gene segment was required. Rearrangements were called productive when the CDR3 lacked stop codons and stayed in frame with V and J; all others were non-productive. Following IMGT convention, CDR3 was defined as the stretch from the second conserved V-encoded cysteine to the conserved J-encoded phenylalanine. Sequences without an unambiguous match to a single V gene segment were excluded from the earlier analysis of 450 to 650 of the donors. In an earlier analysis of several hundred of the donors, V segments were called functional above 56.7% productive rearrangements and were called segregating when the between-donor standard deviation exceeded 5%. To diagnose cytomegalovirus status from the catalog of TCR beta chain sequences, a statistical classification framework was built. In a later analysis, TCR nucleotide sequences were compared against IMGT/GENE-DB human TR gene sequences so that V and J genes could be assigned. In a later analysis, CDR3 sequences and most-parsimonious VDJ recombination scenarios were assigned using the TCRdist pipeline. In a later analysis, each TCR beta chain was defined by its CDR3 amino acid sequence together with its V-gene family, and reads lacking a unique V-gene family were excluded. A later analysis removed 450 to 600 highly shared, low-generation-probability nucleotide sequences to deal with suspected cross-contamination and a sequencing artifact. In a later analysis, a clonal expansion index for each public chain was calculated from normalized within-repertoire ranks of inferred template counts. Generation probabilities in a later analysis came from a VDJ recombination model fitted to out-of-frame rearrangements, and those results were checked against IGoR. In a later analysis, hypergeometric tests were used to score TCR-TCR, TCR-HLA and TCR-CMV co-occurrence, with a repertoire-size bias correction applied to TCR pairs. To estimate false discovery rates, a later analysis permuted the HLA or CMV assignments 20 times. In a later analysis, co-occurring TCRs were grouped using DBSCAN, and TCRdist sequence similarity was added for clustering within HLA-allele-positive subsets. For co-occurrence clustering, repertoires with fewer than 30,000 or more than 120,000 public chains were excluded, along with roughly five repertoires with anomalous nucleotide sharing. TCRdb retrieved this table from immuneACCESS and kept in-frame rearrangements only. Not all clones are present; in checked studies, unresolved V genes account for under half, and no reason is known for the remainder. V, J and clone size were drawn from that table, and D and trimming were deduced from the DNA. The sample includes some 250,000 clones, with approximately 82% observed a single time. The biggest ten clones account for about 8% of the sample.

After removal of 1 base from V and 6 bases from J, the junction retains 4 bases not matched to a gene. Measured from the cysteine to the phenylalanine, the CDR3 is 14 residues long. Left in the record is the CDR3 DNA by itself, 42 bases read in frame from the first base. CDR1 and CDR2 (SGHNT, YYREEE) derive from the germline V gene (reference sequence). In total, roughly 710 healthy bone marrow donors made up the cohort. At the time of sampling, every cohort member was nominally healthy, though immune exposures that went unrecorded were likely present. The donor was CMV seropositive and belonged to the group of 250 to 300 seropositive cohort members. Each donor provided a peripheral blood sample, and peripheral blood mononuclear cells were used for TCR beta sequencing. The Qiagen DNeasy Blood Extraction Kit was used to extract genomic DNA from the blood cell samples. As concerns this clone: Its recognized antigen is unknown. The record has no base qualities; no much larger clone is one base away.

The sequencing sample was made of PBMCs. The rearranged segments are TRBV5-4 and TRBJ2-1; 7 central nucleotides agree with TRBD2. This sequence originates from a woman aged 60-75 years in good health and CMV-seropositive. This receptor has the CDR3 CASSLFGTTNEQFF. The sequenced DNA: TGTGCCAGCAGCTTGTTCGGGACTACCAATGAGCAGTTCTTC.